This T cell receptor (beta chain) was sequenced during a study of early stage breast cancer tumors. Trimming pared 2 bases from V and 6 bases from J, leaving 9 bases between. The CDR3 covers 13 residues. Germline CDR1 and CDR2: SGHAT and FQNNGV. The table lists this clone with a count of one. The repertoire was sequenced with immunoSEQ multiplex PCR; TCRdb's copy has only in-frame clones and lacks some. The profile covers about 31,000 clones, with more than 65% appearing a single time and 4% to 5% taken by the ten largest. The V call is TRBV11-2, the J call TRBJ2-3; D possibly uses TRBD1 or TRBD2 (6 bases each). This TCR derives from a person aged 35 to 50 with breast cancer. Specimen: blood. The CDR3 sequence: CASSLWGADTQYF. The CDR3 DNA reads as TGTGCCAGCAGCTTATGGGGGGCGGATACGCAGTATTTT.